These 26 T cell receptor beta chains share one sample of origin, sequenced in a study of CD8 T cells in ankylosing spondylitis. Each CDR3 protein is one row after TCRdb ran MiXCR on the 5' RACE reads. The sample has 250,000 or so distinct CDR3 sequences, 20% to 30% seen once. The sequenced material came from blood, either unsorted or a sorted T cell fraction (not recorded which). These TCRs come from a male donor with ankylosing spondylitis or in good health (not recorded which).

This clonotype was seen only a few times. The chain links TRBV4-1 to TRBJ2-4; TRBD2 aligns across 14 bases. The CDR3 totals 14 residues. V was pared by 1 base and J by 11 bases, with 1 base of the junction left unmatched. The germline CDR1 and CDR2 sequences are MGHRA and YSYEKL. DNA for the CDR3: TGCGCCAGCAGCCAAGGACTAGCGGGGGGGGTTCAGTACTTC. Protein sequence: CASSQGLAGGVQYF.

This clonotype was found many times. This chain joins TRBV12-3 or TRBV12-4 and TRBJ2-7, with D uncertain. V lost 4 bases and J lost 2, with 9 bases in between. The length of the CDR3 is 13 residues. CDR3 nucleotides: TGTGCCAGCAGTTCGACGGACCCCTACGAGCAGTACTTC. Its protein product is CASSSTDPYEQYF.

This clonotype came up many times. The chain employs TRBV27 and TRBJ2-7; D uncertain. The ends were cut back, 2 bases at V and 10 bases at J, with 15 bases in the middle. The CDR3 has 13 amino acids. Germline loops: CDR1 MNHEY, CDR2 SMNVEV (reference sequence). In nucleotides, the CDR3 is TGTGCCAGCAGTTTAATGACCCAAGGCTACCAGTACTTC. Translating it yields CASSLMTQGYQYF.

CDR3 DNA: TGCAGCGTTGAAGGGGGCAGACACCATCCCTACGAGCAGTACTTC. It encodes CSVEGGRHHPYEQYF. The genes are TRBV29-1 and TRBJ2-7; D perhaps matches TRBD1 (5 bases). CDR1 is SQVTM and CDR2 is ANQGSEA in the germline V gene. This CDR3 spans 15 amino acids. V was shortened by 1 base and J by 2 bases, with 15 bases between the two germline ends.

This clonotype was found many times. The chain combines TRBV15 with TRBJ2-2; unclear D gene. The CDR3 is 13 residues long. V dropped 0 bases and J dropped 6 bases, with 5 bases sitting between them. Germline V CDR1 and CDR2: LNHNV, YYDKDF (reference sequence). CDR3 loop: CATSRDRAGELFF. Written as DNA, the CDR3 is TGTGCCACCAGCAGAGATCGGGCCGGGGAGCTGTTTTTT.

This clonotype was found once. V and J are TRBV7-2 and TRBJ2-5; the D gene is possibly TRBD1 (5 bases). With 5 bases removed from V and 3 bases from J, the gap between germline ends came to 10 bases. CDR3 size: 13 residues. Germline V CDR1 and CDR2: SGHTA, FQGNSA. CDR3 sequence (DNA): TGTGCCAGCAGCCTCGGACACAAAGAGACCCAGTACTTC. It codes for CASSLGHKETQYF.

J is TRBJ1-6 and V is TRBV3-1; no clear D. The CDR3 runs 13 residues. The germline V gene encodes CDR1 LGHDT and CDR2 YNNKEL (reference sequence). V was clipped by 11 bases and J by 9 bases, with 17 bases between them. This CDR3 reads CAARNSAGSPLHF. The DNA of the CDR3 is TGTGCCGCCAGGAACTCCGCGGGTTCACCCCTCCACTTT.

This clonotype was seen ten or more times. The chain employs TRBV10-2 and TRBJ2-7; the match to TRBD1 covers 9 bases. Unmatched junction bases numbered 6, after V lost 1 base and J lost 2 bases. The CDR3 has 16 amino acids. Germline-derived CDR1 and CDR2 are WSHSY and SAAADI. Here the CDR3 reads CASSEYNRGLTYEQYF. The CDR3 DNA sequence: TGCGCCAGCAGTGAGTACAACAGGGGGCTGACCTACGAGCAGTACTTC.

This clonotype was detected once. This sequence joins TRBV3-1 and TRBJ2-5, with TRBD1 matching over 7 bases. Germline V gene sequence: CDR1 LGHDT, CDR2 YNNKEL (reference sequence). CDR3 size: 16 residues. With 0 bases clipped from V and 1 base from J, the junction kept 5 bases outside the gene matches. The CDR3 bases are TGTGCCAGCAGCCAAGAGGGGACAGTCTCCCAAGAGACCCAGTACTTC. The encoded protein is CASSQEGTVSQETQYF.

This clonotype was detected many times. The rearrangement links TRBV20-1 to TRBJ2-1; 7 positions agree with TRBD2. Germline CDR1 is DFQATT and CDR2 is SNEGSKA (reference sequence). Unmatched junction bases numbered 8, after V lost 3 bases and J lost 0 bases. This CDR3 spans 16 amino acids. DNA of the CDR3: TGCAGTGCTAGGTCGGACGGGGGGAGCTCCTACAATGAGCAGTTCTTC. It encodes CSARSDGGSSYNEQFF.

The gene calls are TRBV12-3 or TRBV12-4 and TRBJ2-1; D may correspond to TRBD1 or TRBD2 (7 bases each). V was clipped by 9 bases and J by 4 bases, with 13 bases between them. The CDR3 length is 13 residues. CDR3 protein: CASQGGGYNEQFF. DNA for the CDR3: TGTGCCAGTCAGGGGGGGGGGTACAATGAGCAGTTCTTC.

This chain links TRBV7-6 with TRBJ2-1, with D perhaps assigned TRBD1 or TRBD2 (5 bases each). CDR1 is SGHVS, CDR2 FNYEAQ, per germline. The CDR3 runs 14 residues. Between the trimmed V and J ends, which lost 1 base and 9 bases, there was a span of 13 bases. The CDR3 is CASSLGGREGEQFF. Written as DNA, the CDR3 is TGTGCCAGCAGCTTAGGGGGGAGAGAGGGTGAGCAGTTCTTC.

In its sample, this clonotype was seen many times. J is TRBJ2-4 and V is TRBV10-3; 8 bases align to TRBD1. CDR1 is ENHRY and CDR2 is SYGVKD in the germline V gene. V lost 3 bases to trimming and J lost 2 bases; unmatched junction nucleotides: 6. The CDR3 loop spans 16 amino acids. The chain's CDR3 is CAISDQDRATKNIQYF. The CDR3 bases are TGTGCCATCAGTGATCAGGACAGGGCGACCAAAAACATTCAGTACTTC.

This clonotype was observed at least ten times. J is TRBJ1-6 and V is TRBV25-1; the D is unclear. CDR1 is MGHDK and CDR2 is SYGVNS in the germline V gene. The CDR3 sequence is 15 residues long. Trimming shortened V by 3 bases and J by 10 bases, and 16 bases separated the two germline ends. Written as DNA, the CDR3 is TGTGCCAGCAGTGAGGGTGAAGTTCTGGGATCACCCCTCCACTTT. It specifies CASSEGEVLGSPLHF.

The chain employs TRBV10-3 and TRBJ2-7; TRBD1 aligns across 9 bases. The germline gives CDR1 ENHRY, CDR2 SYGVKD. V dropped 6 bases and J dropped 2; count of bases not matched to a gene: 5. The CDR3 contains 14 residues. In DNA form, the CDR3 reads TGTGCCATCAGCACGGGACAGGGCCCCTACGAGCAGTACTTC. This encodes CAISTGQGPYEQYF.

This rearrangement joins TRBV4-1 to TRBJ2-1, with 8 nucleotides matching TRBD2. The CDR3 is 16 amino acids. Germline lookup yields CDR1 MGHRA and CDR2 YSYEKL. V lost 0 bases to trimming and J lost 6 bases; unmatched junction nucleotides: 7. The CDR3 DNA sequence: TGCGCCAGCAGCCAAGATAAAGGACTAGCTGCCAATGAGCAGTTCTTC. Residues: CASSQDKGLAANEQFF.

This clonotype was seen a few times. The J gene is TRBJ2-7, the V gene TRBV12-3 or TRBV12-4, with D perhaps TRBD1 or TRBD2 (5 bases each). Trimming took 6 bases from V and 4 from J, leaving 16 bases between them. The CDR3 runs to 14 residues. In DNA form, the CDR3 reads TGTGCCAGCAGCCCGGGGCCGGGGCAATACGAGCAGTACTTC. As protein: CASSPGPGQYEQYF.

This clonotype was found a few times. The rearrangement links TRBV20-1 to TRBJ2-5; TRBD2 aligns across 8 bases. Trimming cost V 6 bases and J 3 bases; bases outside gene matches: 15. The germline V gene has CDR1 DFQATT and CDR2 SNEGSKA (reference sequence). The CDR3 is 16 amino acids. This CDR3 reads CSAHGAGAGDEETQYF. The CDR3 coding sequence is TGCAGTGCCCACGGAGCGGGAGCGGGGGACGAAGAGACCCAGTACTTC.

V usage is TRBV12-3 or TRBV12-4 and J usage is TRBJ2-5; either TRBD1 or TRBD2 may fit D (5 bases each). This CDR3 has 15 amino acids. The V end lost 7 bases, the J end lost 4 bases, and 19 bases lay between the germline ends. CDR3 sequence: CASKPGRGAGETQYF. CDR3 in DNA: TGTGCCAGCAAGCCTGGGAGAGGGGCGGGAGAGACCCAGTACTTC.

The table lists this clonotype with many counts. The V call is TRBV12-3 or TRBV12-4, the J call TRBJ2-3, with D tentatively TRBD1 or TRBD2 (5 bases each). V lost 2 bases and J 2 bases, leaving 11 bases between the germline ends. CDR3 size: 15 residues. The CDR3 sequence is CASSLMGRYTDTQYF. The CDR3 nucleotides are TGTGCCAGCAGTTTAATGGGACGGTACACAGATACGCAGTATTTT.

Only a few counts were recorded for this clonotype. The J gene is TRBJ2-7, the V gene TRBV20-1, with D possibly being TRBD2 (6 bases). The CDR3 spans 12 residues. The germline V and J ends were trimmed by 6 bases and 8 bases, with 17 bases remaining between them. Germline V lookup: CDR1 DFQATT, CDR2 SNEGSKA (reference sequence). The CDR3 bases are TGCAGTGCCAAGAGAGGCGGGGAGAAGCAGTACTTC. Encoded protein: CSAKRGGEKQYF.

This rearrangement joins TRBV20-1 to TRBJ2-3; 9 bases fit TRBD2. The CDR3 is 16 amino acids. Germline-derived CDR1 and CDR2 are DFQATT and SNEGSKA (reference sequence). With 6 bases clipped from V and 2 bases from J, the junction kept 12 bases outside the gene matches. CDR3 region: CSAQGSSGDHTDTQYF. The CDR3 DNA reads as TGCAGTGCCCAGGGCTCTAGCGGGGATCACACAGATACGCAGTATTTT.

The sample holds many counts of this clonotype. CDR3 nucleotides: TGCAGTGCTAGAGATGGGGGACAGGGCGGCCATGGCTACACCTTC. It is translated as CSARDGGQGGHGYTF. This rearrangement joins TRBV20-1 to TRBJ1-2; 9 bases map to TRBD1. V trimming: 0 bases; J trimming: 6 bases; junction bases outside the gene matches: 8. Germline CDR1 and CDR2: DFQATT and SNEGSKA (reference sequence). The CDR3 is 15 residues long.

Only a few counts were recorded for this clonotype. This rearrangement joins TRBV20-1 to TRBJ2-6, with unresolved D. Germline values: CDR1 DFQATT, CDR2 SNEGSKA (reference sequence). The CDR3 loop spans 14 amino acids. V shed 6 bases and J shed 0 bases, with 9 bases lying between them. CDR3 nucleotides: TGCAGTGCAGACGGAAGCTCTGGGGCCAACGTCCTGACTTTC. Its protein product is CSADGSSGANVLTF.

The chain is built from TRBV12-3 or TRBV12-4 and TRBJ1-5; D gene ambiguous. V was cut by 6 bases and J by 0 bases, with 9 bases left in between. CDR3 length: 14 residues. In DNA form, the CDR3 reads TGTGCCAGCAGCTACACACCTAGCAATCAGCCCCAGCATTTT. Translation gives CASSYTPSNQPQHF.

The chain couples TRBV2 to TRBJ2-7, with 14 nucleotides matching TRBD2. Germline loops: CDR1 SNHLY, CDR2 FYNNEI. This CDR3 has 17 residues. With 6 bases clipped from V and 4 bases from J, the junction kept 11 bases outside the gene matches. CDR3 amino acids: CASRRTSGTSGGYEQYF. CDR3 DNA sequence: TGTGCCAGCAGGCGAACCTCCGGGACTAGCGGGGGTTACGAGCAGTACTTC.